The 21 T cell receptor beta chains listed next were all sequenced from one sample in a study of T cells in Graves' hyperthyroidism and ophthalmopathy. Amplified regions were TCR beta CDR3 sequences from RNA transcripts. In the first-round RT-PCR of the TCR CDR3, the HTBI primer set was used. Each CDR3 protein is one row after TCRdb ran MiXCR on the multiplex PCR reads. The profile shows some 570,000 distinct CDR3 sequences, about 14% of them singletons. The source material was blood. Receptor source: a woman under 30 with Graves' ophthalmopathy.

This CDR3 reads CSVEENGQGMTYEQYF. CDR3 in DNA: TGCAGCGTTGAAGAAAATGGACAGGGGATGACCTACGAGCAGTACTTC. This chain connects TRBV29-1 to TRBJ2-7; 9 bases are shared with TRBD1. J was trimmed by 2 bases and V by 0 bases; bases with no gene match: 8. Germline values: CDR1 SQVTM, CDR2 ANQGSEA. This CDR3 region has 16 residues.

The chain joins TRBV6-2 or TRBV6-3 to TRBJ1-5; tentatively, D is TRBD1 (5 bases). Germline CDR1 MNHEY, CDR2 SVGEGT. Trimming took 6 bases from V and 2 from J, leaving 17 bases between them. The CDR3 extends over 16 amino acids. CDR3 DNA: TGTGCCAGCAGCTCCGGGGGGGTGATAGGCAATCAGCCCCAGCATTTT. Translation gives CASSSGGVIGNQPQHF.

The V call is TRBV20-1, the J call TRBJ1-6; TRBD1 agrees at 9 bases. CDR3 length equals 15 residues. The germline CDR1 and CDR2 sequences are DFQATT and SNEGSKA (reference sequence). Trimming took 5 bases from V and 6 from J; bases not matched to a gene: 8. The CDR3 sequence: CSAWDRVGSNSPLHF. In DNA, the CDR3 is TGCAGTGCTTGGGACAGGGTAGGAAGTAATTCACCCCTCCACTTT.

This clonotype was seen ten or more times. The CDR3 loop is CASSLEMGNQPQHF. The CDR3 DNA reads as TGTGCCAGCAGCCTAGAAATGGGCAATCAGCCCCAGCATTTT. V is TRBV28 and J is TRBJ1-5; D is ambiguous. The CDR3 is made up of 14 amino acids. CDR1 and CDR2 from the germline V gene are MDHEN and SYDVKM. The V gene lost 6 bases and the J gene lost 2 bases, with 11 bases spanning the gap.

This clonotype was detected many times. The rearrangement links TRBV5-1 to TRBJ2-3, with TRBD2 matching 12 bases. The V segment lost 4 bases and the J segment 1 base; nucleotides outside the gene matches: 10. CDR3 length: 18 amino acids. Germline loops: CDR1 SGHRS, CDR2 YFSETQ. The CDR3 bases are TGCGCCAGCAGCCAAACTAGCGGGAGGTCCTCTCGCACAGATACGCAGTATTTT. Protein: CASSQTSGRSSRTDTQYF.

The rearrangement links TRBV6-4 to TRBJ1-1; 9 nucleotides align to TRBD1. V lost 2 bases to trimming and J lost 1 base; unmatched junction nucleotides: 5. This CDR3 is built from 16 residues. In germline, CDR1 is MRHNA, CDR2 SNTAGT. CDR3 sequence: CASSDQGQGTNTEAFF. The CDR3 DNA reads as TGTGCCAGCAGTGACCAAGGACAGGGGACGAACACTGAAGCTTTCTTT.

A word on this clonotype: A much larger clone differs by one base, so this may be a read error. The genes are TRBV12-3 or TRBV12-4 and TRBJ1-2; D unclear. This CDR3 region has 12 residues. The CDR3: CDSTLGSYGYTF. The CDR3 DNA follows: TGTGACAGCACCCTAGGGAGCTATGGCTACACCTTC.

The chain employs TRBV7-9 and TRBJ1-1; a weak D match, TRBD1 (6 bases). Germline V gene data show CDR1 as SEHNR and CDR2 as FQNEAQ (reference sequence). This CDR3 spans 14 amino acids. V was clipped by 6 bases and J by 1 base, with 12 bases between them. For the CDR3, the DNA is TGTGCCAGCAGGGGGGGGGGGCAGAACACTGAAGCTTTCTTT. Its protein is CASRGGGQNTEAFF.

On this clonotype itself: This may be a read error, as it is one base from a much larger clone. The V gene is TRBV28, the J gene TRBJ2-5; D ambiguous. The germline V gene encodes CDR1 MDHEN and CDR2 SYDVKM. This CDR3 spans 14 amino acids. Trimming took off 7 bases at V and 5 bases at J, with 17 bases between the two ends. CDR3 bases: TGTGCCAGCACCCCTAAAGGAGACACGGAGACCCAGTACTTC. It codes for CASTPKGDTETQYF.

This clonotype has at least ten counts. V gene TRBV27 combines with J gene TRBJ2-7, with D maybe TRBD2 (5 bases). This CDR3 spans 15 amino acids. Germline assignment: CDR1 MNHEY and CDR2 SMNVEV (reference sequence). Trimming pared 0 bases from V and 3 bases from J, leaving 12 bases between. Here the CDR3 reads CASSLSGLAGYEQYF. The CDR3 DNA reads TGTGCCAGCAGTTTATCCGGGCTGGCGGGCTACGAGCAGTACTTC.

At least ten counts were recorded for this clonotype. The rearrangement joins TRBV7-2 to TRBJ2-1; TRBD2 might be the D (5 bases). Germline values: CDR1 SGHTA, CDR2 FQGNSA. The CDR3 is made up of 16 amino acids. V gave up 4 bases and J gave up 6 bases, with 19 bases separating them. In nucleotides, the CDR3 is TGTGCCAGCAGCTATCATGTGGGAGCGGACCGCAATGAGCAGTTCTTC. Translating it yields CASSYHVGADRNEQFF.

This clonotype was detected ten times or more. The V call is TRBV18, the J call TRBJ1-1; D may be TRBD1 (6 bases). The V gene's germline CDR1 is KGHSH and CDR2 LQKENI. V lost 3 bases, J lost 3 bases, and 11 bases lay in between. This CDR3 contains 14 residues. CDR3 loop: CASSPPEGDTEAFF. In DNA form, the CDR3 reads TGTGCCAGCTCACCTCCGGAGGGGGACACTGAAGCTTTCTTT.

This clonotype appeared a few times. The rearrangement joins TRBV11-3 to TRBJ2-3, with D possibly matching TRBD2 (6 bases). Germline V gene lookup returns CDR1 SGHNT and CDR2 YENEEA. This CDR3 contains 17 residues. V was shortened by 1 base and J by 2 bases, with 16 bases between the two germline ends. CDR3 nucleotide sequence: TGTGCCAGCAGCTTAGGGGGTCGGCGGGATAACACAGATACGCAGTATTTT. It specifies CASSLGGRRDNTDTQYF.

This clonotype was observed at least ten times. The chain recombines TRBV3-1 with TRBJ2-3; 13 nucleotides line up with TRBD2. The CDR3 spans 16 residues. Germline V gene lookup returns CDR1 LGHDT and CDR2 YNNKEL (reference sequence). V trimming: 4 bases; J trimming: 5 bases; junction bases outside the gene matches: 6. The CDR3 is CASSLRLAGGEDTQYF. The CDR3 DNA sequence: TGTGCCAGCAGCCTCAGACTAGCGGGAGGTGAAGATACGCAGTATTTT.

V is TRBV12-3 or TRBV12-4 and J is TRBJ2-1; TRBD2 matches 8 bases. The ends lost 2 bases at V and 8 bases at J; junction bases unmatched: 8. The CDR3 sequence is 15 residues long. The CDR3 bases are TGTGCCAGCAGTTTAAGGGCTAGCGGGTACGATGAGCAGTTCTTC. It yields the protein CASSLRASGYDEQFF.

CDR3 loop: CASSVGGPSGELFF. The DNA for the CDR3 is TGTGCCAGCAGCGTAGGAGGCCCCTCCGGGGAGCTGTTTTTT. This chain connects TRBV9 to TRBJ2-2; no firm D call. Germline CDR1 is SGDLS and CDR2 is YYNGEE. Trimming left V 0 bases short and J 6 bases short, with 9 bases between. The CDR3 consists of 14 residues.

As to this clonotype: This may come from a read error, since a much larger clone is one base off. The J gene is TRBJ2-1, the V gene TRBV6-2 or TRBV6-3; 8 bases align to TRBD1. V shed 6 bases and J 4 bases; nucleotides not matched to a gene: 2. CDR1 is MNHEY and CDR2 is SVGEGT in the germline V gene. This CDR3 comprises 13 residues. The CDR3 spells CASRGQEYNEQFF. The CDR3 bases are TGTGCCAGCAGGGGACAGGAGTACAATGAGCAGTTCTTC.

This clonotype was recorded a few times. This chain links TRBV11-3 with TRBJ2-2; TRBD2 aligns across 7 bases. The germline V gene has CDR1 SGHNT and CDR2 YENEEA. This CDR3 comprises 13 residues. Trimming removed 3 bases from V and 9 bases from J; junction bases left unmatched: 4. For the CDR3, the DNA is TGTGCCAGCAGCTTGGGGGGGGACCGGGAGCTGTTTTTT. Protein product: CASSLGGDRELFF.

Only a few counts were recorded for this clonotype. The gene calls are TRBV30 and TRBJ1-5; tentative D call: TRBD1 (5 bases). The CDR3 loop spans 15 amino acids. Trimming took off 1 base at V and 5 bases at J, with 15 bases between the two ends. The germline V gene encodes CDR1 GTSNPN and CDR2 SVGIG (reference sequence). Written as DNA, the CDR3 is TGTGCCTGGAGTGACCCACAGGCCGCCTATCAGCCCCAGCATTTT. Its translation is CAWSDPQAAYQPQHF. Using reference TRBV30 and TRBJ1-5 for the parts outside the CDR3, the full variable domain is SQTIHQWPATLVQPVGSPLSLECTVEGTSNPNLYWYRQAAGRGLQLLFYSVGIGQISSEVPQNLSASRPQDRQFILSSKKLLLSDSGFYLCAWSDPQAAYQPQHFGDGTRLSIL.

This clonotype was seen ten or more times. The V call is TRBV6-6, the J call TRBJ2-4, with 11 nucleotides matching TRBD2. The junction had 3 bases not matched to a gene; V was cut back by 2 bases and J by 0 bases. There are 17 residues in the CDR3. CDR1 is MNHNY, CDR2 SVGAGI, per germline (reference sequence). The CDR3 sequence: CASSYRLAGRAKNIQYF. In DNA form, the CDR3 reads TGTGCCAGCAGTTACCGACTAGCGGGACGAGCCAAAAACATTCAGTACTTC.

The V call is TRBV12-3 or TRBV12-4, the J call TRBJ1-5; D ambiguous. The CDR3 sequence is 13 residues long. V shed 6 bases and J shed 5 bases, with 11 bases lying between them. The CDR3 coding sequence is TGTGCCAGCAGCTCGGCCCGACATCAGCCCCAGCATTTT. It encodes CASSSARHQPQHF.